This T cell receptor (beta chain) emerged from a study of blood T cell repertoires in COVID-19. The protocol was immunoSEQ multiplex PCR, while the TCRdb copy is restricted to in-frame clones and leaves out a portion. This sample has 210,000 or so clones, with around 85% found just once. Germline V gene data show CDR1 as SEHNR and CDR2 as FQNEAQ (reference sequence). The CDR3 has 17 amino acids. Trimming cost V 7 bases and J 2 bases, with 22 bases left between them. Specimen: PBMCs or T cells enriched from blood (not recorded which). This receptor was obtained from a woman aged 50 to 65 in a cohort exposed to, infected with or recovered from COVID-19 (not recorded which). The J gene is TRBJ2-3, the V gene TRBV7-9, with D possibly matching TRBD1 (5 bases). The CDR3 loop is CASNQNPAGRPTDTQYF. CDR3 sequence (DNA): TGTGCCAGCAACCAAAACCCCGCAGGGCGCCCCACAGATACGCAGTATTTT.